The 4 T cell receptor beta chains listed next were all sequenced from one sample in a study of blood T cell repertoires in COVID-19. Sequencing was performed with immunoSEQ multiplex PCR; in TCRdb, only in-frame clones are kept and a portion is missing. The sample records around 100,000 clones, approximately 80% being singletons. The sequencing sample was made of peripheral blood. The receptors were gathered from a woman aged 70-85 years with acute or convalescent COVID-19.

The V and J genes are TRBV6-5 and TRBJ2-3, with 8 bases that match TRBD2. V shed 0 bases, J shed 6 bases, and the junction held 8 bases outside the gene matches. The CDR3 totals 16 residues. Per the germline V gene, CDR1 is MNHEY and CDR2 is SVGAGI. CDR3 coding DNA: TGTGCCAGCAGTTACTCGGACGGGGGGGCATTTGATACGCAGTATTTT. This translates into CASSYSDGGAFDTQYF.

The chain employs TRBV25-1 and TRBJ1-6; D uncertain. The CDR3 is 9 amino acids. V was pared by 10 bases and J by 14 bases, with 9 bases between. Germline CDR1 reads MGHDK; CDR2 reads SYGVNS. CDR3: CATSGTLHF. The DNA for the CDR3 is TGTGCCACCTCGGGGACCCTCCACTTT.

The CDR3 is CASSLDGGADEKLFF. The CDR3 DNA reads TGCGCCAGCAGCTTGGACGGGGGGGCTGATGAAAAACTGTTTTTT. This sequence joins TRBV5-1 and TRBJ1-4; D is possibly TRBD1 (6 bases). Looked up from germline, CDR1 is SGHRS and CDR2 is YFSETQ. Trimming shortened V by 0 bases and J by 6 bases, and 12 bases separated the two germline ends. The CDR3 is 15 residues long.

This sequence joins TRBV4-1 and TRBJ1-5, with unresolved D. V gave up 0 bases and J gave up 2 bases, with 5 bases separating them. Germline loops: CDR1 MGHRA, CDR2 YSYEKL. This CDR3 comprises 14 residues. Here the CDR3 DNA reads TGCGCCAGCAGCCAAGATAGAGGCAATCAGCCCCAGCATTTT. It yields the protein CASSQDRGNQPQHF.